These 21 T cell receptor beta chains share one sample of origin, sequenced in a study of blood T cell repertoires in COVID-19. Data came from immunoSEQ multiplex PCR; TCRdb stores just in-frame clones and leaves some out. Of about 75,000 clones in the sample, about four fifths were seen once. Sequencing was carried out using peripheral blood. The origin of the receptors is a woman older than 75 with active or convalescent COVID-19.

The chain links TRBV18 to TRBJ1-2; maybe TRBD1 (5 bases). Trimming left V 5 bases short and J 3 bases short, with 22 bases between. The CDR3 extends over 17 amino acids. CDR1 and CDR2 (germline): KGHSH, LQKENI. The CDR3 protein is CASSKFDRRGSDYGYTF. CDR3 nucleotide sequence: TGTGCCAGCTCAAAGTTCGATAGGAGGGGATCTGACTATGGCTACACCTTC.

The chain links TRBV27 to TRBJ2-7, with 7 bases matching TRBD1. This CDR3 has 14 residues. V trimming: 5 bases; J trimming: 6 bases; junction bases outside the gene matches: 10. Germline V gene data show CDR1 as MNHEY and CDR2 as SMNVEV (reference sequence). The CDR3 loop is CASSRQGGFREQYF. The CDR3 nucleotides are TGTGCCAGCAGTAGACAGGGTGGCTTCCGCGAGCAGTACTTC.

The chain recombines TRBV28 with TRBJ2-7, with D unclear. Germline loops: CDR1 MDHEN, CDR2 SYDVKM. V lost 7 bases and J 4 bases, leaving 14 bases between the germline ends. This CDR3 region has 13 residues. This chain's CDR3 is CASTPLSTYEQYF. The CDR3, as DNA: TGTGCCAGCACTCCTCTGAGCACGTACGAGCAGTACTTC.

The gene calls are TRBV7-3 and TRBJ2-1, with TRBD2 matching over 7 bases. The CDR3 has 15 residues. V trimming: 2 bases; J trimming: 7 bases; junction bases outside the gene matches: 8. The germline CDR1 and CDR2 sequences are SGHTA and FQGTGA. The CDR3 spells CASSLLGGSGNEQFF. The DNA for the CDR3 is TGTGCCAGCAGCTTACTCGGCGGGAGCGGAAATGAGCAGTTCTTC.

At least ten counts were recorded for this clone. The V call is TRBV4-1, the J call TRBJ1-6, with unresolved D. Germline V gives CDR1 MGHRA, CDR2 YSYEKL. CDR3 length equals 14 residues. Trimming took off 4 bases at V and 10 bases at J, with 14 bases between the two ends. The DNA of the CDR3 is TGCGCCAGCAGCCCCACGGCGGGGAACTCACCCCTCCACTTT. This gives the protein CASSPTAGNSPLHF.

The sample holds one count of this clone. The V gene is TRBV4-3, the J gene TRBJ2-2, with D uncertain. Trimming stripped 1 base from V and 7 bases from J, with 10 bases between. Germline CDR1 is LGHNA and CDR2 is YSLEER. CDR3 length: 14 amino acids. For the CDR3, the DNA is TGCGCCAGCAGCCAAGGTCGAACGGTCGGGGAGCTGTTTTTT. It encodes CASSQGRTVGELFF.

The table lists this clone with a few counts. The chain combines TRBV6-2 or TRBV6-3 with TRBJ2-1; 7 bases are shared with TRBD1. Germline values: CDR1 MNHEY, CDR2 SVGEGT. With 5 bases clipped from V and 3 bases from J, the junction kept 13 bases outside the gene matches. CDR3 length: 17 residues. CDR3 residues: CASSTYAGTAVYNEQFF. CDR3 coding DNA: TGTGCCAGCAGTACCTATGCCGGGACAGCTGTCTACAATGAGCAGTTCTTC.

J is TRBJ2-1 and V is TRBV9, with 11 positions matching TRBD2. This CDR3 contains 16 residues. Trimming removed 4 bases from V and 2 bases from J; junction bases left unmatched: 5. CDR1 is SGDLS and CDR2 is YYNGEE in the germline V gene. In DNA form, the CDR3 reads TGTGCCAGCAGCCCACAACTAGCGGGGGCCTACAATGAGCAGTTCTTC. This encodes CASSPQLAGAYNEQFF.

V gene TRBV27 combines with J gene TRBJ2-5, with TRBD2 matching over 9 bases. The J segment lost 3 bases and the V segment lost 6 bases, leaving 2 bases of the junction unmatched. The CDR3 runs 13 residues. In germline, CDR1 is MNHEY, CDR2 SMNVEV (reference sequence). The CDR3 DNA follows: TGTGCCAGCAGGGGGACTAGCAAAGAGACCCAGTACTTC. This encodes CASRGTSKETQYF.

Written as DNA, the CDR3 is TGCGCCAGCAGCTTCTTTCGAACGAATGGCGAGACCCAGTACTTC. It codes for CASSFFRTNGETQYF. V and J are TRBV5-1 and TRBJ2-5; D ambiguous. Germline loops: CDR1 SGHRS, CDR2 YFSETQ. The CDR3 length is 15 residues. The V end was cut by 2 bases, the J end by 5 bases, with 16 bases between.

The CDR3 DNA is TGCGCCAGCAGCCTGAGCCCTTTGGGACTAGCGGTAAACTACGAGCAGTACTTC. Its translation: CASSLSPLGLAVNYEQYF. This chain uses TRBV4-1 with TRBJ2-7; 11 bases line up with TRBD2. Germline V lookup: CDR1 MGHRA, CDR2 YSYEKL. The V segment lost 4 bases and the J segment 3 bases; nucleotides outside the gene matches: 14. CDR3 length: 18 residues.

J is TRBJ2-1 and V is TRBV6-2 or TRBV6-3; 8 bases align to TRBD1. The junction had 17 bases not matched to a gene; V was cut back by 5 bases and J by 5 bases. The CDR3 has 18 residues. Per germline, CDR1 MNHEY and CDR2 SVGEGT. This CDR3 reads CASSPRGPGGHGHNEQFF. As DNA, the CDR3 is TGTGCCAGCAGTCCCAGGGGGCCAGGGGGGCATGGGCACAATGAGCAGTTCTTC.

This clone was detected once. The genes are TRBV27 and TRBJ1-5; possible D gene TRBD1, 6 bases. This CDR3 is 13 amino acids long. Germline CDR1 is MNHEY and CDR2 is SMNVEV (reference sequence). V shed 8 bases and J shed 3 bases, with 11 bases lying between them. CDR3 in DNA: TGTGCCAGCGCAGGACAGTACAATCAGCCCCAGCATTTT. Protein: CASAGQYNQPQHF.

This clone was seen once. The chain links TRBV6-1 to TRBJ2-1, with 9 bases aligning to TRBD1. Germline loops: CDR1 MNHNS, CDR2 SASEGT. The CDR3 consists of 15 residues. V dropped 1 base and J dropped 3; count of bases not matched to a gene: 1. The CDR3 protein is CASSEGTGVYNEQFF. The CDR3 DNA is TGTGCCAGCAGTGAAGGGACAGGGGTCTACAATGAGCAGTTCTTC.

CDR3 coding DNA: TGTGCCAGTAGTATGAACAGGGGGCAAAGGAACACTGAAGCTTTCTTT. Residues: CASSMNRGQRNTEAFF. The chain combines TRBV19 with TRBJ1-1, with TRBD1 matching over 9 bases. J was trimmed by 1 base and V by 3 bases; bases with no gene match: 6. This CDR3 is 16 amino acids long. CDR1 is LNHDA and CDR2 is SQIVND in the germline V gene (reference sequence).

The chain recombines TRBV4-2 with TRBJ1-5; no reliable D call. V was cut by 0 bases and J by 0 bases, with 12 bases left in between. CDR3 size: 17 residues. The V gene's germline CDR1 is LGHNA and CDR2 YNFKEQ. DNA of the CDR3: TGTGCCAGCAGCCAAGAGCGGGGTTCGAATAGCAATCAGCCCCAGCATTTT. Protein product: CASSQERGSNSNQPQHF.

V gene TRBV28 combines with J gene TRBJ1-5, with D possibly matching TRBD1 (5 bases). Germline lookup yields CDR1 MDHEN and CDR2 SYDVKM. The CDR3 runs 14 residues. V lost 6 bases, J lost 5 bases, and 14 bases lay in between. CDR3 bases: TGTGCCAGCAGCTCGACAGTCCGATATCAGCCCCAGCATTTT. Its translation is CASSSTVRYQPQHF.

The chain employs TRBV19 and TRBJ1-2; 7 nucleotides agree with TRBD1. This CDR3 is 14 amino acids long. With 6 bases clipped from V and 7 bases from J, the junction kept 11 bases outside the gene matches. CDR1 and CDR2 from the germline V gene are LNHDA and SQIVND (reference sequence). This chain's CDR3 is CASSVSTGVGGYTF. Here the CDR3 DNA reads TGTGCCAGTAGCGTGTCCACAGGGGTGGGTGGCTACACCTTC.

V is TRBV3-1 (or the pseudogene TRBV3-2) and J is TRBJ2-7; 9 nucleotides match TRBD2. The CDR3 loop spans 12 amino acids. The germline V gene encodes CDR1 LGHDT and CDR2 YNNKEL (reference sequence). The J segment lost 10 bases and the V segment lost 3 bases, leaving 4 bases of the junction unmatched. The CDR3 loop is CASSHLAGSQYF. For the CDR3, the DNA is TGTGCCAGCAGCCATCTAGCGGGATCACAGTACTTC.

The V gene is TRBV28, the J gene TRBJ1-2; the D is unclear. The CDR3 has 15 residues. CDR1 is MDHEN, CDR2 SYDVKM, per germline. Trimming stripped 2 bases from V and 5 bases from J, with 15 bases between. The CDR3 DNA follows: TGTGCCAGCAGTTTACCCAGCCAGGCTGTATATGGCTACACCTTC. Encoded protein: CASSLPSQAVYGYTF.

This clone showed up just a few times. The J gene is TRBJ1-1, the V gene TRBV10-1; possibly TRBD1 for D (5 bases). V was pared by 5 bases and J by 4 bases, with 14 bases between. This CDR3 is 14 amino acids long. Looked up from germline, CDR1 is WNHNN and CDR2 is SYGVQD (reference sequence). CDR3 DNA: TGCGCCAGCAGTTTGGGGGGGACGTTCACTGAAGCTTTCTTT. Translation: CASSLGGTFTEAFF.